These 29 T cell receptor beta chains were all obtained from the same sample, sequenced in a study of blood T cell repertoires in COVID-19. Assay: immunoSEQ multiplex PCR; the TCRdb copy retains only in-frame clones and omits some. The profile covers 150,000 to 200,000 clones, with around 86% appearing a single time and 0.99% taken by the ten largest. Sequencing input: peripheral blood. The receptors were gathered from a man between 18 and 29 years old with acute or convalescent COVID-19.

The V call is TRBV5-1, the J call TRBJ1-5; 12 bases fit TRBD1. Germline CDR1 and CDR2: SGHRS and YFSETQ. J lost 7 bases, V lost 4 bases, and 6 bases had no gene match. This CDR3 is 15 amino acids long. The CDR3 region has the DNA TGCGCCAGCAGCCCGGGACAGGGGGCTACGCAGCCCCAGCATTTT. It codes for CASSPGQGATQPQHF. Variable domain in full (rest from reference TRBV5-1 and TRBJ1-5): KAGVTQTPRYLIKTRGQQVTLSCSPISGHRSVSWYQQTPGQGLQFLFEYFSETQRNKGNFPGRFSGRQFSNSRSEMNVSTLELGDSALYLCASSPGQGATQPQHFGDGTRLSIL.

The J gene is TRBJ1-3, the V gene TRBV5-8, with no clear D. Germline V CDR1 and CDR2: SGHTS, YDEGEE. V gave up 5 bases and J gave up 1 base, with 4 bases separating them. This CDR3 contains 12 residues. Written as DNA, the CDR3 is TGTGCCAGCAGTCCGTCTGGAAACACCATATATTTT. Protein: CASSPSGNTIYF.

There are a few counts of this clone. Other DNA sequences in this specimen translate into the identical CDR3. The rearrangement links TRBV30 to TRBJ1-1; 7 positions agree with TRBD1. CDR3 length: 13 residues. CDR1 is GTSNPN, CDR2 SVGIG, per germline (reference sequence). J gave up 1 base and V 2 bases, and 1 base lay outside the gene matches. CDR3 amino acids: CAWSRTGNTEAFF. The CDR3, as DNA: TGTGCCTGGAGTCGGACAGGGAACACTGAAGCTTTCTTT.

The J gene is TRBJ1-1, the V gene TRBV18; TRBD1 might be the D (5 bases). This CDR3 is built from 14 residues. The V and J ends lost 4 bases and 2 bases respectively, with 11 bases between them. Germline CDR1 reads KGHSH; CDR2 reads LQKENI. For the CDR3, the DNA is TGTGCCAGCTCACAGTCAGGGTATAACACTGAAGCTTTCTTT. Its translation: CASSQSGYNTEAFF.

In its sample, this clone was seen once. The chain joins TRBV19 to TRBJ1-5, with TRBD1 matching over 9 bases. This CDR3 is built from 14 residues. The ends lost 3 bases at V and 6 bases at J; junction bases unmatched: 3. CDR1 LNHDA and CDR2 SQIVND come from the germline V gene (reference sequence). The CDR3 region has the DNA TGTGCCAGTAGTATTCAGACAGGGGGTCAGCCCCAGCATTTT. Its translation is CASSIQTGGQPQHF.

DNA of the CDR3: TGTGCCAGCAGTCCAAACGTGGGGGGCACTGAAGCTTTCTTT. Residues: CASSPNVGGTEAFF. V gene TRBV11-2 combines with J gene TRBJ1-1; D perhaps matches TRBD1 (5 bases). Germline CDR1 and CDR2: SGHAT and FQNNGV. This CDR3 region has 14 residues. V was trimmed by 6 bases and J by 4 bases, leaving 15 bases between them.

V and J are TRBV19 and TRBJ1-4; no firm D call. CDR1 and CDR2 (germline): LNHDA, SQIVND (reference sequence). The CDR3 is 12 residues long. V shed 7 bases and J shed 5 bases, with 8 bases lying between them. The chain's CDR3 is CASNQVNEKLFF. The CDR3 region has the DNA TGTGCCAGTAATCAGGTCAATGAAAAACTGTTTTTT.

The V and J genes are TRBV30 and TRBJ1-5, with D possibly being TRBD1 (6 bases). Germline CDR1 and CDR2: GTSNPN and SVGIG (reference sequence). Trimming removed 4 bases from V and 9 bases from J, with 19 bases in between. The CDR3 covers 14 residues. The CDR3 DNA reads as TGTGCCTGGAACGACAGGCTTAATGATCGGCCCCAGCATTTT. It encodes CAWNDRLNDRPQHF.

A few counts support this clone. CDR3 nucleotides: TGTGCCAGCAAAGACAGGGATAATTCACCCCTCCACTTT. Encoded protein: CASKDRDNSPLHF. This chain connects TRBV6-6 to TRBJ1-6, with TRBD1 identical over 7 bases. Germline V CDR1 and CDR2: MNHNY, SVGAGI (reference sequence). This CDR3 is built from 13 residues. V trimming: 7 bases; J trimming: 5 bases; junction bases outside the gene matches: 2.

V gene TRBV6-4 combines with J gene TRBJ1-2; the match to TRBD1 covers 7 bases. With 2 bases clipped from V and 7 bases from J, the junction kept 10 bases outside the gene matches. From germline, CDR1 is MRHNA and CDR2 SNTAGT. This CDR3 contains 15 residues. The CDR3 here is CASSDKPTGVGGYTF. The CDR3 DNA sequence: TGTGCCAGCAGTGACAAACCTACAGGGGTCGGTGGCTACACCTTC.

The chain recombines TRBV11-2 with TRBJ2-1; 7 bases are a match to TRBD2. The junction had 3 bases not matched to a gene; V was cut back by 7 bases and J by 9 bases. Germline V lookup: CDR1 SGHAT, CDR2 FQNNGV. CDR3 length equals 11 residues. CDR3 residues: CASTPGGEQFF. DNA of the CDR3: TGTGCCAGCACCCCGGGGGGTGAGCAGTTCTTC.

This rearrangement joins TRBV2 to TRBJ1-5, with 7 positions matching TRBD1. CDR3 length: 14 residues. Per the germline V gene, CDR1 is SNHLY and CDR2 is FYNNEI. V shed 6 bases and J 6 bases; nucleotides not matched to a gene: 8. The CDR3 loop reads CASRNRQGGQPQHF. For the CDR3, the DNA is TGTGCCAGCAGAAACAGACAGGGTGGTCAGCCCCAGCATTTT. Combining the CDR3 with reference TRBV2 and TRBJ1-5 gives the whole variable domain EPEVTQTPSHQVTQMGQEVILRCVPISNHLYFYWYRQILGQKVEFLVSFYNNEISEKSEIFDDQFSVERPDGSNFTLKIRSTKLEDSAMYFCASRNRQGGQPQHFGDGTRLSIL.

This chain links TRBV24-1 with TRBJ1-5, with D tentatively TRBD1 (6 bases). The germline CDR1 and CDR2 sequences are KGHDR and SFDVKD. V was pared by 3 bases and J by 3 bases, with 17 bases between. The CDR3 spans 17 residues. The CDR3 spells CATSDGGGGEVNQPQHF. As DNA, the CDR3 is TGTGCCACCAGTGATGGAGGGGGGGGTGAGGTCAATCAGCCCCAGCATTTT.

This clone was picked up one time. This chain connects TRBV5-1 to TRBJ1-1, with D maybe TRBD1 (6 bases). CDR1 is SGHRS, CDR2 YFSETQ, per germline. The germline V and J ends were trimmed by 2 bases and 1 base, with 9 bases remaining between them. The CDR3 has 14 residues. Written as DNA, the CDR3 is TGCGCCAGCAGCTTTTCAGGGGCGAACACTGAAGCTTTCTTT. The encoded protein is CASSFSGANTEAFF.

The chain links TRBV7-8 to TRBJ1-2; 9 nucleotides line up with TRBD1. Germline CDR1 SGHVS, CDR2 FQNEAQ. J was trimmed by 6 bases and V by 3 bases; bases with no gene match: 8. The CDR3 is made up of 15 amino acids. The CDR3 reads CASSLSGQGRDGYTF. Written as DNA, the CDR3 is TGTGCCAGCAGCTTGTCGGGACAGGGAAGGGATGGCTACACCTTC.

The rearrangement joins TRBV9 to TRBJ1-1; D gene ambiguous. The CDR3 covers 14 residues. The germline CDR1 and CDR2 sequences are SGDLS and YYNGEE. V was clipped by 6 bases and J by 1 base, with 13 bases between them. The CDR3 here is CASTDAGWNTEAFF. CDR3 sequence (DNA): TGTGCCAGCACCGATGCGGGTTGGAACACTGAAGCTTTCTTT. The full variable domain, completed using reference TRBV9 and TRBJ1-1, is DSGVTQTPKHLITATGQRVTLRCSPRSGDLSVYWYQQSLDQGLQFLIQYYNGEERAKGNILERFSAQQFPDLHSELNLSSLELGDSALYFCASTDAGWNTEAFFGQGTRLTVV.

The chain carries TRBV9 and TRBJ2-1; TRBD2 might be the D (5 bases). V lost 1 base to trimming and J lost 2 bases, with 16 bases between them. Germline lookup yields CDR1 SGDLS and CDR2 YYNGEE. CDR3 size: 17 residues. The CDR3 DNA follows: TGTGCCAGCAGCGTAACGATCGGGCTAGCTGCCTACAATGAGCAGTTCTTC. Translating it yields CASSVTIGLAAYNEQFF. The variable domain in full, with the rest retrieved from reference TRBV9 and TRBJ2-1, is DSGVTQTPKHLITATGQRVTLRCSPRSGDLSVYWYQQSLDQGLQFLIQYYNGEERAKGNILERFSAQQFPDLHSELNLSSLELGDSALYFCASSVTIGLAAYNEQFFGPGTRLTVL.

J is TRBJ1-1 and V is TRBV29-1, with 10 nucleotides matching TRBD1. The length of the CDR3 is 14 residues. Germline CDR1 SQVTM, CDR2 ANQGSEA. Trimming cost V 3 bases and J 0 bases; bases outside gene matches: 1. The DNA for the CDR3 is TGCAGCGTTGAGGGACAGGGGATGAACACTGAAGCTTTCTTT. Translated: CSVEGQGMNTEAFF.

The CDR3 loop is CATSEGSAGGTEAFF. CDR3 sequence (DNA): TGTGCCACCAGTGAGGGGTCAGCCGGGGGCACTGAAGCTTTCTTT. The chain employs TRBV24-1 and TRBJ1-1, with a weak D call TRBD1 (5 bases). Trimming took off 4 bases at V and 4 bases at J, with 15 bases between the two ends. Germline-derived CDR1 and CDR2 are KGHDR and SFDVKD. The length of the CDR3 is 15 residues.

The chain is built from TRBV4-1 and TRBJ2-1; 10 bases are shared with TRBD1. Germline trimming cut 1 base from V and 3 bases from J; bases unmatched to any gene: 3. The CDR3 runs 16 residues. Germline V CDR1 and CDR2: MGHRA, YSYEKL. The CDR3 reads CASSQVGQGFYNEQFF. The CDR3 nucleotides read TGCGCCAGCAGCCAAGTGGGACAGGGGTTCTACAATGAGCAGTTCTTC.

The chain combines TRBV19 with TRBJ1-2; D is perhaps TRBD1 (6 bases). Germline CDR1 reads LNHDA; CDR2 reads SQIVND (reference sequence). Trimming took 5 bases from V and 8 from J, leaving 18 bases between them. The CDR3 is made up of 14 amino acids. The CDR3 DNA follows: TGTGCCAGTAGTCCCCAGCCGGCGGGGGGCGGCTACACCTTC. This gives the protein CASSPQPAGGGYTF.

The rearrangement links TRBV7-3 to TRBJ1-6, with 9 bases matching TRBD1. The junction had 5 bases not matched to a gene; V was cut back by 2 bases and J by 9 bases. CDR1 and CDR2 from the germline V gene are SGHTA and FQGTGA. This CDR3 contains 15 residues. Written as DNA, the CDR3 is TGTGCCAGCAGCTTATGGGGACAGGGCAGTTCACCCCTCCACTTT. This codes for CASSLWGQGSSPLHF.

This sequence joins TRBV7-7 and TRBJ2-7; a possible D gene is TRBD2 (6 bases). Germline CDR1 is SSHAT and CDR2 is FNYEAQ (reference sequence). This CDR3 comprises 16 residues. V was cut by 5 bases and J by 9 bases, with 26 bases left in between. Here the CDR3 reads CASSPTPAGTPGVQYF. The CDR3 nucleotides read TGTGCCAGCAGCCCAACCCCGGCGGGGACTCCCGGGGTGCAGTACTTC.

CDR3 nucleotide sequence: TGTGCCAGCACAAGGGGGTTGAACACTGAAGCTTTCTTT. It translates to CASTRGLNTEAFF. This chain links TRBV6-5 with TRBJ1-1; D may be TRBD1 (6 bases). The V and J ends lost 7 bases and 0 bases respectively, with 9 bases between them. Germline-derived CDR1 and CDR2 are MNHEY and SVGAGI. The CDR3 runs to 13 residues.

The V call is TRBV6-5, the J call TRBJ1-1; 8 bases map to TRBD1. V lost 6 bases, J lost 11 bases, and 5 bases stayed unmatched. The CDR3 consists of 11 residues. Germline CDR1 MNHEY, CDR2 SVGAGI. The CDR3: CASRDRVGAFF. CDR3 in DNA: TGTGCCAGCAGGGACAGGGTGGGTGCTTTCTTT.

The sample holds one count of this clone. In nucleotides, the CDR3 is TGCAGTGCCGGGTACAATGAGCAGTTCTTC. The encoded protein is CSAGYNEQFF. The chain recombines TRBV20-1 with TRBJ2-1; D uncertain. The germline V gene has CDR1 DFQATT and CDR2 SNEGSKA (reference sequence). The CDR3 consists of 10 residues. Trimming left V 6 bases short and J 4 bases short, with 4 bases between.

This clone was seen a single time. The chain is built from TRBV10-3 and TRBJ1-1; the D is unclear. CDR3 size: 14 residues. Germline CDR1 ENHRY, CDR2 SYGVKD. Trimming left V 2 bases short and J 0 bases short, with 7 bases between. The CDR3: CAISEKLMNTEAFF. CDR3 in DNA: TGTGCCATCAGTGAGAAGCTTATGAACACTGAAGCTTTCTTT.

DNA of the CDR3: TGTGCCAGCAGTCTAGGGGGGCCTGAAGCTTTCTTT. Translating it yields CASSLGGPEAFF. The rearrangement links TRBV12-3 or TRBV12-4 to TRBJ1-1; TRBD1 might be the D (6 bases). This CDR3 has 12 amino acids. Trimming removed 5 bases at V and 6 bases at J, with 10 bases between.

The rearrangement joins TRBV11-2 to TRBJ2-7, with 8 positions matching TRBD1. V shed 8 bases, J shed 0 bases, and the junction held 3 bases outside the gene matches. CDR1 SGHAT and CDR2 FQNNGV come from the germline V gene. The CDR3 is made up of 13 amino acids. The CDR3 DNA follows: TGTGCCAGCCGGGACAGGCCCTCCTACGAGCAGTACTTC. Amino acids: CASRDRPSYEQYF. The full variable domain, rest sourced from reference TRBV11-2 and TRBJ2-7, is EAGVAQSPRYKIIEKRQSVAFWCNPISGHATLYWYQQILGQGPKLLIQFQNNGVVDDSQLPKDRFSAERLKGVDSTLKIQPAKLEDSAVYLCASRDRPSYEQYFGPGTRLTVT.